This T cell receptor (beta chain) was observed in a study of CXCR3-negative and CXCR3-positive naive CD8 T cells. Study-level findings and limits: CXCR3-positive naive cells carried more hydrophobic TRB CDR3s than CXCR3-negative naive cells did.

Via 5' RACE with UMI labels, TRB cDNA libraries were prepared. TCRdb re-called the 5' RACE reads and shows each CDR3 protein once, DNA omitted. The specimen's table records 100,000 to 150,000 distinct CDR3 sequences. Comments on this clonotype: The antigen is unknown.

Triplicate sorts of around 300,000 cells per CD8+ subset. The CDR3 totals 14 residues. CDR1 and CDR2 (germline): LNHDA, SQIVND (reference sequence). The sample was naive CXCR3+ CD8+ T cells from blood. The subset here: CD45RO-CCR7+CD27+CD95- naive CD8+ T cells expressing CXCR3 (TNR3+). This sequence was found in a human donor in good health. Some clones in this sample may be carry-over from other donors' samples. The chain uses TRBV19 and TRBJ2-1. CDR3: CASSMGISYNEQFF.